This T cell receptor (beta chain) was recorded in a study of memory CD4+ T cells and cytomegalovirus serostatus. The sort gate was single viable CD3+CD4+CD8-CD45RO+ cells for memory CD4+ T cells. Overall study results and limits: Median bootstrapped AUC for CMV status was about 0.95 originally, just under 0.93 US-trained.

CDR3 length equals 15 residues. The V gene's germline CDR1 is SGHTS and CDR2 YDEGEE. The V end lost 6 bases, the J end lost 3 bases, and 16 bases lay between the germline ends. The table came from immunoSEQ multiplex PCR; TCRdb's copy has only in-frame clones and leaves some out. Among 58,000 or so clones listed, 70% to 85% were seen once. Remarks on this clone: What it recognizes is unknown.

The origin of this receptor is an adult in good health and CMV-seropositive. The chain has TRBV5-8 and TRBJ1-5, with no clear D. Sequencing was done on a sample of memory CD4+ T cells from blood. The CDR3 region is CASTEPNRVNQPQHF. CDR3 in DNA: TGTGCCAGCACCGAACCCAATAGGGTCAATCAGCCCCAGCATTTT.